This T cell receptor beta chain was retrieved from a study of shared clonotypes between healthy human individuals. Terminally differentiated effector memory CD45RA+ cells were excluded from the naive CD8 cells, which were CD45RO-negative and positively selected for CCR7. Adults of Caucasian background living in Nashville, Tennessee made up all donors. V lost 3 bases and J lost 9; bases outside the gene matches: 11. CDR1 is LGHNA and CDR2 is YNFKEQ in the germline V gene. The CDR3 covers 16 residues. Each PCR replicate from the sorted subsets contained about 180 ng DNA, which is 25,000 to 30,000 T cell genomes. Here immunoSEQ multiplex PCR was the method, and the copy in TCRdb shows in-frame clones only, minus some. The profile shows about 2.2 million clones, 85% to 95% of them singletons.

Source material: naive CD8+ T cells from PBMCs. J is TRBJ2-1 and V is TRBV4-2, with TRBD2 matching 10 bases. The sequence derives from a man aged 18 to 35 in good health. Some clones in this sample may be carry-over from other donors' samples. In nucleotides, the CDR3 is TGTGCCAGCAGCCACATAAGCGGGAGGGCCTTAGGTGAGCAGTTCTTC. Protein sequence: CASSHISGRALGEQFF.